This T cell receptor (beta chain) originates from a study of breast tumors, draining lymph nodes, adjacent tissues. Breast cancer patients provided tissue from their axillary draining lymph nodes. This clonotype was counted many times. The antigen is undetermined. The ends were cut back, 1 base at V and 5 bases at J, with 26 bases in the middle. The CDR3 totals 19 residues. Germline-derived CDR1 and CDR2 are SGHAT and FQNNGV. Study conclusions and caveats: Luminal-like breast cancer showed significantly greater tumor-nontumor repertoire similarity than basal-like breast cancer did. Tumors had less TCR diversity than lymph nodes, more than nontumor tissue. Data fit most tumor T cells coming from lymph node, expanding in tumor.

TCRdb itself ran the multiplex PCR reads through MiXCR, one entry per CDR3 protein. The sample lists approximately 200,000 distinct CDR3 sequences; roughly 29% were seen once. Specimen: axillary lymph node tissue. This receptor was taken from a female donor with breast cancer. Some clones in this sample may be carry-over from other donors' samples. This sequence joins TRBV11-2 and TRBJ2-5, with D possibly being TRBD1 (6 bases). The CDR3 reads CASSLGGQGIGLRGETQYF. The CDR3 coding sequence is TGTGCCAGCAGCTTAGGGGGGCAGGGCATAGGATTGCGAGGGGAGACCCAGTACTTC.